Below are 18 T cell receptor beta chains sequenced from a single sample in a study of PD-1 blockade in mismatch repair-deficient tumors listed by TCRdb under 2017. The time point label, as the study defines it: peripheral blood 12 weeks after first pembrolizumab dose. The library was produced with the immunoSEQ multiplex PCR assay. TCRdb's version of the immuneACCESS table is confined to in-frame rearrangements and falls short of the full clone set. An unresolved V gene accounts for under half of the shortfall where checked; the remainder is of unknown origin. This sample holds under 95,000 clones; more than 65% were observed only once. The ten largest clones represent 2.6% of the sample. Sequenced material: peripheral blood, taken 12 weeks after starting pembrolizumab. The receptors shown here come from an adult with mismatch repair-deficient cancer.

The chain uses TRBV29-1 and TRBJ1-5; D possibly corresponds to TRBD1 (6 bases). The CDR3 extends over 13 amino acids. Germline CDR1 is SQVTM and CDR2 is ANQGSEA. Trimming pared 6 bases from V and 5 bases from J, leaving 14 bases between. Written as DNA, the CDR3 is TGCAGCGTCGCTGACAGGTTTGATCAGCCCCAGCATTTT. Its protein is CSVADRFDQPQHF.

CDR3 loop: CASSLRTGITDTQYF. The CDR3, as DNA: TGTGCCAGCAGCTTACGGACAGGTATCACAGATACGCAGTATTTT. The chain recombines TRBV11-2 with TRBJ2-3; 7 bases are shared with TRBD1. This CDR3 is built from 15 residues. CDR1 and CDR2 from the germline V gene are SGHAT and FQNNGV. Losses at the gene ends were 2 bases for V and 2 bases for J; bases not matched to a gene: 4.

The chain's CDR3 is CASSLDYSNQPQHF. In DNA, the CDR3 is TGCGCCAGCAGCTTGGACTATAGCAATCAGCCCCAGCATTTT. J is TRBJ1-5 and V is TRBV5-1; D unresolved. Germline V CDR1 and CDR2: SGHRS, YFSETQ. The ends were cut back, 0 bases at V and 0 bases at J, with 4 bases in the middle. CDR3 length equals 14 residues.

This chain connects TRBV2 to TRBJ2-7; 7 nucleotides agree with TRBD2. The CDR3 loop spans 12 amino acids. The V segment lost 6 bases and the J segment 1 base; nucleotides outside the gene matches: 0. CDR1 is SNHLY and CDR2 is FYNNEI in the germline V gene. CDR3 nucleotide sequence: TGTGCCAGCAGCGGGAGGTCCTACGAGCAGTACTTC. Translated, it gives CASSGRSYEQYF.

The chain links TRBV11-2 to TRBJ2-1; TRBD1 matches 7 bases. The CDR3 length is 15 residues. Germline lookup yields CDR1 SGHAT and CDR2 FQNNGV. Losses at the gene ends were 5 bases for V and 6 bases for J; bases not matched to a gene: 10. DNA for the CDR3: TGTGCCAGCAGCCGGAACAGGGGAAGCGTCAATGAGCAGTTCTTC. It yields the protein CASSRNRGSVNEQFF.

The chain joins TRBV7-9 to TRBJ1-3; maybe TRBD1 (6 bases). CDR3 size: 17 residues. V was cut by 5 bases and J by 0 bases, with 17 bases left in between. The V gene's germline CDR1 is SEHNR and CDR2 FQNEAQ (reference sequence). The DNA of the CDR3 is TGTGCCAGCAGCCAGAAGGACAGCCTCATCTCTGGAAACACCATATATTTT. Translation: CASSQKDSLISGNTIYF.

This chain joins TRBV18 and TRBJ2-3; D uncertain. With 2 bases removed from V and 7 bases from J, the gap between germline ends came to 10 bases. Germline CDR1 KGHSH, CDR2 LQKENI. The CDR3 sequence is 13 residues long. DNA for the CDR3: TGTGCCAGCTCACCATTGGACGGAAATACGCAGTATTTT. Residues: CASSPLDGNTQYF. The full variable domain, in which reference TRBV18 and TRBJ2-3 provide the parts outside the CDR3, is NAGVMQNPRHLVRRRGQEARLRCSPMKGHSHVYWYRQLPEEGLKFMVYLQKENIIDESGMPKERFSAEFPKEGPSILRIQQVVRGDSAAYFCASSPLDGNTQYFGPGTRLTVL.

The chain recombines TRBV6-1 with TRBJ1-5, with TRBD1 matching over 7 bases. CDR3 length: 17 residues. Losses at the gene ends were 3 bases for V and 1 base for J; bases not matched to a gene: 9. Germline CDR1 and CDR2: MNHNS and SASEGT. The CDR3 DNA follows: TGTGCCAGCAGTGAGTTTGTCAGGGGGAAGAGCAATCAGCCCCAGCATTTT. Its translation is CASSEFVRGKSNQPQHF.

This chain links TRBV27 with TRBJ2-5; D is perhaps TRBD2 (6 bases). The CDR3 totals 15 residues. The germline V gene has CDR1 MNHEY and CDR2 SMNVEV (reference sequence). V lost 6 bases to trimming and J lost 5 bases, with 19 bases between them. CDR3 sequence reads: CASSKWRGGPETQYF. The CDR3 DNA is TGTGCCAGCAGCAAGTGGAGGGGCGGCCCGGAGACCCAGTACTTC.

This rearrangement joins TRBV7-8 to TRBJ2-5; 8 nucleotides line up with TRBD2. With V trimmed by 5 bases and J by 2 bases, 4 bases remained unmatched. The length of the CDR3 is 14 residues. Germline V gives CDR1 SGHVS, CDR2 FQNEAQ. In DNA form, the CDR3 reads TGTGCCAGCAGCCTAGGGACTAGGCAAGAGACCCAGTACTTC. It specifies CASSLGTRQETQYF. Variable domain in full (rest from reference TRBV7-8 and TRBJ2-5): GAGVSQSPRYKVAKRGQDVALRCDPISGHVSLFWYQQALGQGPEFLTYFQNEAQLDKSGLPSDRFFAERPEGSVSTLKIQRTQQEDSAVYLCASSLGTRQETQYFGPGTRLLVL.

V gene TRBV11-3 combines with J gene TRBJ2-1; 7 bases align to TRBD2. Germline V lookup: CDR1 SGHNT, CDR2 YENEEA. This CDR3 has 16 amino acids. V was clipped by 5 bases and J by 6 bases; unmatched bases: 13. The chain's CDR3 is CASSRLGGTLGNEQFF. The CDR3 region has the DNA TGTGCCAGCAGCAGGTTGGGGGGGACTCTCGGCAATGAGCAGTTCTTC.

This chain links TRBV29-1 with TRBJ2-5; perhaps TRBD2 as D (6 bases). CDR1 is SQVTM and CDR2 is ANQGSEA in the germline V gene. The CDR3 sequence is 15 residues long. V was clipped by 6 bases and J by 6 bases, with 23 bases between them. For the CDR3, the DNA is TGCAGCGTAAATAAAATGAGGACCCGGGAGCAGACCCAGTACTTC. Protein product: CSVNKMRTREQTQYF.

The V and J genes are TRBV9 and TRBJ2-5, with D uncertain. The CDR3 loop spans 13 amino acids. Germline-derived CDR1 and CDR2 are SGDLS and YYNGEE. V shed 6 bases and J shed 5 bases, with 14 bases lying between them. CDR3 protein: CASNRAGVETQYF. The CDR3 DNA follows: TGTGCCAGCAACCGCGCCGGAGTGGAGACCCAGTACTTC.

CDR3 in amino acids: CASSIGGTGQGDTQYF. CDR3 bases: TGTGCCAGTAGTATCGGCGGTACGGGACAGGGAGATACGCAGTATTTT. The chain links TRBV19 to TRBJ2-3; 9 nucleotides agree with TRBD1. The germline V gene encodes CDR1 LNHDA and CDR2 SQIVND (reference sequence). The ends lost 3 bases at V and 5 bases at J; junction bases unmatched: 9. The CDR3 consists of 16 residues. Supplemented by reference TRBV19 and TRBJ2-3, the full variable domain reads DGGITQSPKYLFRKEGQNVTLSCEQNLNHDAMYWYRQDPGQGLRLIYYSQIVNDFQKGDIAEGYSVSREKKESFPLTVTSAQKNPTAFYLCASSIGGTGQGDTQYFGPGTRLTVL.

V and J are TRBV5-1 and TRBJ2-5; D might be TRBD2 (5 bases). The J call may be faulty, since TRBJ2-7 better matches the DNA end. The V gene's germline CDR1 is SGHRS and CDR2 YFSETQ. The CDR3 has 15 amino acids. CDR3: CASTLLAGGYNEQYF. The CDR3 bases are TGCGCCAGCACCCTTCTGGCGGGTGGGTATAACGAGCAGTACTTC.

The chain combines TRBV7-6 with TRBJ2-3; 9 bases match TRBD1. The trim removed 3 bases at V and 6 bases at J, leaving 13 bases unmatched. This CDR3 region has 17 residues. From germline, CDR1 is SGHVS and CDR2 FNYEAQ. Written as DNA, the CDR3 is TGTGCCAGCAGCTTTAGTATCGGGACAGGGTATCCGGATACGCAGTATTTT. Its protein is CASSFSIGTGYPDTQYF.

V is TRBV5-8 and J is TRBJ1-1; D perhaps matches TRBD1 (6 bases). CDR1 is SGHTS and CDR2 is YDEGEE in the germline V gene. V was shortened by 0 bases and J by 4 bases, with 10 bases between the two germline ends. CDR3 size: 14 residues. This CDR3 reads CASSLVLGATEAFF. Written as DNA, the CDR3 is TGTGCCAGCAGCTTGGTACTGGGGGCCACTGAAGCTTTCTTT.

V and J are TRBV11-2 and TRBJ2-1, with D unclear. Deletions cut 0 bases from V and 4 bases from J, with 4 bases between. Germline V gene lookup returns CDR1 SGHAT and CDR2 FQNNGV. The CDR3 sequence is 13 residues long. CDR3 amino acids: CASSLDYYNEQFF. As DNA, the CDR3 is TGTGCCAGCAGCTTAGATTATTACAATGAGCAGTTCTTC.